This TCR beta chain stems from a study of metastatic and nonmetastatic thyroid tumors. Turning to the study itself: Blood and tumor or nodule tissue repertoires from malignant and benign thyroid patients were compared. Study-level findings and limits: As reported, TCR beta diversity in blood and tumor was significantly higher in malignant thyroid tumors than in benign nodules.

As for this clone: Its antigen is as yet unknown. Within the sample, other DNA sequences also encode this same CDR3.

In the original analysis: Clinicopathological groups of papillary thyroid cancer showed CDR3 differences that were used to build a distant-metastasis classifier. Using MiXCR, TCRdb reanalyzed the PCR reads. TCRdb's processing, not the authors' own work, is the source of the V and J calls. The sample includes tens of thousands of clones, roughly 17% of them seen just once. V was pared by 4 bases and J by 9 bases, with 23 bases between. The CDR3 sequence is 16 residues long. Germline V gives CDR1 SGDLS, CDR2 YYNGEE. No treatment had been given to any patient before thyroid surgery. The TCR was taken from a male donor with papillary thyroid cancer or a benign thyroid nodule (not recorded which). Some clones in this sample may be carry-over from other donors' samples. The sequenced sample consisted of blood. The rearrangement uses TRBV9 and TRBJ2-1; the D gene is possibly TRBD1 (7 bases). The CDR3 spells CASSPRSQGGGAEQFF. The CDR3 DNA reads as TGTGCCAGCAGCCCGAGGAGCCAGGGGGGTGGGGCTGAGCAGTTCTTC.